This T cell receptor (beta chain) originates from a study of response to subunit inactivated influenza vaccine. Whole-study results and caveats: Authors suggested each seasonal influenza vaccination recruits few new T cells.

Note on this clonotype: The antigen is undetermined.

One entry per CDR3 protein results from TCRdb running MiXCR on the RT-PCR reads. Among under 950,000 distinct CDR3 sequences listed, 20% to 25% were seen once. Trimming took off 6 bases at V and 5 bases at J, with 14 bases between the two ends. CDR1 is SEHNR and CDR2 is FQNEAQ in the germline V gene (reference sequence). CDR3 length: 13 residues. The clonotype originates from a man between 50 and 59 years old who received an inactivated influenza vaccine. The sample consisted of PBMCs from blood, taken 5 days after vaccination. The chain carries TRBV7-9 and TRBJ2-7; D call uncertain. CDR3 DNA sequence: TGTGCCAGCAGACCCGCTTCCAACCACGAGCAGTACTTC. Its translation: CASRPASNHEQYF. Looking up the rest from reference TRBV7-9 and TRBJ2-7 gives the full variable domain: DTGVSQNPRHKITKRGQNVTFRCDPISEHNRLYWYRQTLGQGPEFLTYFQNEAQLEKSRLLSDRFSAERPKGSFSTLEIQRTEQGDSAMYLCASRPASNHEQYFGPGTRLTVT.